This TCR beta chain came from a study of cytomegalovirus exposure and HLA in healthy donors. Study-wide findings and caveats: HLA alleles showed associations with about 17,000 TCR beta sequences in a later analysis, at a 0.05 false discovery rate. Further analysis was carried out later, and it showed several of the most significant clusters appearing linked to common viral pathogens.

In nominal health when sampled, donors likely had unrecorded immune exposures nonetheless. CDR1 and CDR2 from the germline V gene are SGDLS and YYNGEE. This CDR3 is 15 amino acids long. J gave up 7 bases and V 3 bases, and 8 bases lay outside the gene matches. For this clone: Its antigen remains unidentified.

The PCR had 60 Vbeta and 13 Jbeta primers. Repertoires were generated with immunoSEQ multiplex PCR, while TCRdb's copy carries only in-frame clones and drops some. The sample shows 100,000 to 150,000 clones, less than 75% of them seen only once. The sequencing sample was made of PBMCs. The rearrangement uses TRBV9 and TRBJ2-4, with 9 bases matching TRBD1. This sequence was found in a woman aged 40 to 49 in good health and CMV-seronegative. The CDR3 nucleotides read TGTGCCAGCAGCGCTGACGGGACAGGGTCCAACATTCAGTACTTC. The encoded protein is CASSADGTGSNIQYF.